The T cell receptor beta chain under discussion was sequenced for a study of shared clonotypes between healthy human individuals. As for this clone: Its antigen remains unidentified. Additional DNA sequences in this sample encode the identical CDR3.

The study's findings and limits: Naive subsets typically showed greater estimated richness than memory subsets.

Per germline, CDR1 MNHNY and CDR2 SVGAGI (reference sequence). The CDR3 loop spans 11 amino acids. Method: immunoSEQ multiplex PCR; TCRdb's copy keeps in-frame clones and lacks some. The profile shows about 2 million clones, about 95% of them singletons. Naivety among CD8 cells was defined by CD45RO negativity and positive CCR7 selection, thereby excluding terminally differentiated effector memory CD45RA+ cells. Material for sequencing was naive CD8+ T cells sorted from blood. The V call is TRBV6-6, the J call TRBJ2-7; the D gene is possibly TRBD2 (6 bases). The receptor was isolated from a man aged 18 to 35 in good health. The CDR3: CASGSSYEQYF. CDR3 DNA sequence: TGTGCGAGCGGGTCCTCCTACGAGCAGTACTTC.